The clone carrying this T cell receptor (beta chain) was counted a few times. CDR1 and CDR2 (germline): MGHRA, YSYEKL. V was pared by 1 base and J by 3 bases, with 12 bases between. CDR3 length equals 15 residues. TCRdb re-derived calls from the 5' RACE reads in MiXCR, one entry per CDR3 protein. In the table there are tens of thousands of distinct CDR3 sequences, over 25% of which are singletons. The TCR comes from a female donor with breast cancer. The specimen sequenced was memory CD4+ T cells sorted from a lymph node. This sample's subset: memory CD4+ T cells, CD4+CD45RO+CD25-. The chain combines TRBV4-1 with TRBJ2-5; a possible D gene is TRBD2 (6 bases). The CDR3 sequence is CASSQGRRGEETQYF. CDR3 nucleotide sequence: TGCGCCAGCAGCCAAGGGAGGCGGGGTGAAGAGACCCAGTACTTC.